This is a list of T cell receptor beta chains from one sample in a study of response to subunit inactivated influenza vaccine. A single record per CDR3 protein comes from TCRdb applying MiXCR to the RT-PCR reads. The table records about 160,000 distinct CDR3 sequences, roughly 10% of them present only once. The input for sequencing was non-naive T cells sorted from PBMCs, taken about 6 weeks after vaccination. Receptor source: a man between 50 and 59 years old who received an inactivated influenza vaccine. Both conserved end residues are part of each CDR3. A D gene is named only where the DNA matches it firmly. Rows give clone size only sometimes, using once, few, many, or a class for an expanded clone.

J: TRBJ2-1
V: TRBV11-2
D: TRBD2
size: .
CDR3: CASSFPRGGLGGGSYNEQFF
DNA: TGTGCCAGCAGCTTCCCGCGGGGGGGACTAGGGGGTGGATCCTACAATGAGCAGTTCTTC

J: TRBJ2-1
V: TRBV7-2
D: TRBD1
size: .
CDR3: CASSLLTGGPYNEQFF
DNA: TGTGCCAGCAGCTTATTAACAGGGGGCCCCTACAATGAGCAGTTCTTC

J: TRBJ2-4
V: TRBV4-3
D: .
size: many
CDR3: CASSQLGVAKNIQYF
DNA: TGCGCCAGCAGCCAACTCGGGGTAGCCAAAAACATTCAGTACTTC

J: TRBJ2-7
V: TRBV20-1
D: .
size: many
CDR3: CSARDPGTGSSYEQYF
DNA: TGCAGTGCTAGAGACCCCGGGACGGGAAGCTCCTACGAGCAGTACTTC

J: TRBJ1-2
V: TRBV7-9
D: TRBD1
size: .
CDR3: CASSETGQGGYTF
DNA: TGTGCCAGCAGCGAGACAGGGCAGGGTGGCTACACCTTC

J: TRBJ2-7
V: TRBV5-6
D: .
size: many
CDR3: CASSLTGYEQYF
DNA: TGTGCCAGCAGCTTGACAGGCTACGAGCAGTACTTC

J: TRBJ1-2
V: TRBV5-6
D: TRBD1
size: few
CDR3: CASRQGVVSNYGYTF
DNA: TGTGCCAGCAGGCAGGGGGTAGTCTCTAACTATGGCTACACCTTC

J: TRBJ2-7
V: TRBV9
D: .
size: .
CDR3: CASSRDPDGYEQYF
DNA: TGTGCCAGCAGCAGGGACCCGGACGGGTACGAGCAGTACTTC

J: TRBJ1-5
V: TRBV5-1
D: TRBD1
size: .
CDR3: CASSPRGQGNEPQHF
DNA: TGCGCCAGCAGCCCCAGGGGACAGGGAAATGAGCCCCAGCATTTT

J: TRBJ1-2
V: TRBV19
D: .
size: .
CDR3: CASSPGRNYGYTF
DNA: TGTGCCAGTAGTCCCGGACGGAACTATGGCTACACCTTC